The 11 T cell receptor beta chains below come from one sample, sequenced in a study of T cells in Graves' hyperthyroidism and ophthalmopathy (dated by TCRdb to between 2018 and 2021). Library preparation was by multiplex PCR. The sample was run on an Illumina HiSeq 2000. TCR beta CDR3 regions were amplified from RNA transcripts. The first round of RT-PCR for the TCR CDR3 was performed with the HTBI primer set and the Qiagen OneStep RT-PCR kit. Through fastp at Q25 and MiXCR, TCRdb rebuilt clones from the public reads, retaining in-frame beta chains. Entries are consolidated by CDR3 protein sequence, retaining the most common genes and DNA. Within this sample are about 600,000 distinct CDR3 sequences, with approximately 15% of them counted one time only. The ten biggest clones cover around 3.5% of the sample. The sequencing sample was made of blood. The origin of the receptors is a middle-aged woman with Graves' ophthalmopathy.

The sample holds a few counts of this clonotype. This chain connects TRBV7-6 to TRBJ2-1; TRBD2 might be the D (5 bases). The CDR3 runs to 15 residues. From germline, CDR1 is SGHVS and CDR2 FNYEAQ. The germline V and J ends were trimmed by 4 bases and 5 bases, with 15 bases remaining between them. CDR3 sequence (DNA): TGTGCCAGCAGCTCAGGACCCCGGGGTAACAATGAGCAGTTCTTC. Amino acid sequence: CASSSGPRGNNEQFF.

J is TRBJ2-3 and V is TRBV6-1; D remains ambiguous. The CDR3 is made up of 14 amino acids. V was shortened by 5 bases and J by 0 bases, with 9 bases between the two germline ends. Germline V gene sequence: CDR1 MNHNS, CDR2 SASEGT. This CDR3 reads CASSWALSTDTQYF. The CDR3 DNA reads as TGTGCCAGCAGTTGGGCTCTAAGCACAGATACGCAGTATTTT.

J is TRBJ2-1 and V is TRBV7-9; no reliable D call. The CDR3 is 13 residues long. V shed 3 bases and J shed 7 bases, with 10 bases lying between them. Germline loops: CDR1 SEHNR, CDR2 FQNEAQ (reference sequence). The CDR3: CASSFSVRNEQFF. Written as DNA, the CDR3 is TGTGCCAGCAGCTTTTCGGTCCGGAATGAGCAGTTCTTC.

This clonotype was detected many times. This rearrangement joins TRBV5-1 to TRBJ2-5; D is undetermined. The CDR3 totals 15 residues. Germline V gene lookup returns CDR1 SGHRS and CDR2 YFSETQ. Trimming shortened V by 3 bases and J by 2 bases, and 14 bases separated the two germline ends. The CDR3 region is CASSYLRSGQETQYF. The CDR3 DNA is TGCGCCAGCAGCTACCTGCGATCGGGTCAAGAGACCCAGTACTTC.

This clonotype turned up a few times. The CDR3 loop is CASSASSGGAYGELFF. In DNA form, the CDR3 reads TGTGCCAGCAGTGCCTCTAGCGGGGGGGCATACGGGGAGCTGTTTTTT. The chain links TRBV2 to TRBJ2-2; TRBD2 aligns across 12 bases. The CDR3 loop spans 16 amino acids. Germline trimming cut 4 bases from V and 7 bases from J; bases unmatched to any gene: 7. Germline CDR1 SNHLY, CDR2 FYNNEI. The whole variable domain, filled in from reference TRBV2 and TRBJ2-2, reads EPEVTQTPSHQVTQMGQEVILRCVPISNHLYFYWYRQILGQKVEFLVSFYNNEISEKSEIFDDQFSVERPDGSNFTLKIRSTKLEDSAMYFCASSASSGGAYGELFFGEGSRLTVL.

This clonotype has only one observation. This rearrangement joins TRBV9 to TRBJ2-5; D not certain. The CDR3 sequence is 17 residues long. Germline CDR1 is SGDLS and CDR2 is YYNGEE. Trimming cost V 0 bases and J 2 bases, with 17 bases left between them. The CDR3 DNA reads TGTGCCAGCAGCGTAGGGTCCCTTTTGCTCCCTCAAGAGACCCAGTACTTC. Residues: CASSVGSLLLPQETQYF. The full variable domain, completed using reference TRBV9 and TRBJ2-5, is DSGVTQTPKHLITATGQRVTLRCSPRSGDLSVYWYQQSLDQGLQFLIQYYNGEERAKGNILERFSAQQFPDLHSELNLSSLELGDSALYFCASSVGSLLLPQETQYFGPGTRLLVL.

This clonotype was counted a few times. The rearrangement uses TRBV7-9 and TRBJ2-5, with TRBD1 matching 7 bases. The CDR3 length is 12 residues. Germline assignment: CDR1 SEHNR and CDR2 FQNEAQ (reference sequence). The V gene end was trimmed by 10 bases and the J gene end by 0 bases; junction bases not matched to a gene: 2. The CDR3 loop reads CATGQDQETQYF. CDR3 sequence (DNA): TGTGCCACCGGACAGGACCAAGAGACCCAGTACTTC. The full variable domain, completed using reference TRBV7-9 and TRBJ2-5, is DTGVSQNPRHKITKRGQNVTFRCDPISEHNRLYWYRQTLGQGPEFLTYFQNEAQLEKSRLLSDRFSAERPKGSFSTLEIQRTEQGDSAMYLCATGQDQETQYFGPGTRLLVL.

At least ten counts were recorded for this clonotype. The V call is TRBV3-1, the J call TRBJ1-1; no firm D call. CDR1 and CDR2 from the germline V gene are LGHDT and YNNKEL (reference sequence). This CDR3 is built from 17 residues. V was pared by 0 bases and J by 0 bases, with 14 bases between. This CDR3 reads CASSQDPLFEVNTEAFF. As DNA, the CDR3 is TGTGCCAGCAGCCAAGATCCCCTCTTTGAGGTGAACACTGAAGCTTTCTTT. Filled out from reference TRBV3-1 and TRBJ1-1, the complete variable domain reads DTAVSQTPKYLVTQMGNDKSIKCEQNLGHDTMYWYKQDSKKFLKIMFSYNNKELIINETVPNRFSPKSPDKAHLNLHINSLELGDSAVYFCASSQDPLFEVNTEAFFGQGTRLTVV.

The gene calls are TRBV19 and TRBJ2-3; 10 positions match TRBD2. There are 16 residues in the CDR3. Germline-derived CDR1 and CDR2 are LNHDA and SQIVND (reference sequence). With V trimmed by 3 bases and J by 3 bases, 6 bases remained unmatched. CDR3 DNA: TGTGCCAGTAGTATGGGCACGGGACTAGCGACAGATACGCAGTATTTT. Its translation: CASSMGTGLATDTQYF.

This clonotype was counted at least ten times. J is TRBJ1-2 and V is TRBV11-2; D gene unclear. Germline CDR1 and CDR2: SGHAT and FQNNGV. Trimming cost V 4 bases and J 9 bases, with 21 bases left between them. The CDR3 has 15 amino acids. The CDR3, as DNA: TGTGCCAGCAGCTCGCCCCGGGAGAGAAAATATAGCTACACCTTC. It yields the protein CASSSPRERKYSYTF.

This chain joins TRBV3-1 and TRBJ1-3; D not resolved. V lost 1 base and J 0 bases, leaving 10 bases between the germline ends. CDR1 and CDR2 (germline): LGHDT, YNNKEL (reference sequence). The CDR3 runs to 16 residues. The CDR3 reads CASSQGGWLSGNTIYF. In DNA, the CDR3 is TGTGCCAGCAGCCAAGGGGGATGGCTCTCTGGAAACACCATATATTTT.